This entry describes one T cell receptor (beta chain). Its antigen is currently unknown. The length of the CDR3 is 15 residues. After removal of 5 bases from V and 2 bases from J, the junction contained 8 bases not matched to a gene. CDR1 SGHTA and CDR2 FQGNSA come from the germline V gene. This entry belongs to a study of blood T cells in healthy people across ages. Broader study findings: Investigators viewed diversity estimates from one million T cells as underestimates, the study reported.

PCR was performed a second time for about 7 to 11 cycles using a sample-barcoded 5' primer and a J-beta primer mix. TCRdb re-called the 5' RACE reads through MiXCR, storing one row per CDR3 protein. The data contain 800,000 to 950,000 distinct CDR3 sequences, 25% to 30% of them singletons. These data were also filed under a second study, of T cells of mothers and their children.

The chain carries TRBV7-2 and TRBJ2-7; 8 bases are a match to TRBD2. The sequence was collected from a woman aged 40 to 55 in good health. Specimen: blood. CDR3 coding DNA: TGTGCCAGCAGCGCCAACGGGGGGGAGGCCTACGAGCAGTACTTC. Its protein is CASSANGGEAYEQYF.